This record concerns one T cell receptor (beta chain) sequence. Sequencing used immunoSEQ multiplex PCR; TCRdb keeps in-frame clones, though not all of them. The sample carries 35,000 to 50,000 clones, approximately 88% recorded once. V lost 10 bases and J lost 2; bases outside the gene matches: 4. The CDR3 sequence is 13 residues long. CDR1 is SEHNR, CDR2 FQNEAQ, per germline (reference sequence). This entry belongs to a study of blood T cell repertoires in COVID-19. The J gene is TRBJ2-3, the V gene TRBV7-9, with TRBD2 matching over 9 bases. Material for sequencing was peripheral blood. The receptor was isolated from a human donor in a cohort sampled during active COVID-19. CDR3 sequence: CAKAGGNTDTQYF. The CDR3 nucleotides are TGTGCCAAAGCGGGGGGAAACACAGATACGCAGTATTTT.